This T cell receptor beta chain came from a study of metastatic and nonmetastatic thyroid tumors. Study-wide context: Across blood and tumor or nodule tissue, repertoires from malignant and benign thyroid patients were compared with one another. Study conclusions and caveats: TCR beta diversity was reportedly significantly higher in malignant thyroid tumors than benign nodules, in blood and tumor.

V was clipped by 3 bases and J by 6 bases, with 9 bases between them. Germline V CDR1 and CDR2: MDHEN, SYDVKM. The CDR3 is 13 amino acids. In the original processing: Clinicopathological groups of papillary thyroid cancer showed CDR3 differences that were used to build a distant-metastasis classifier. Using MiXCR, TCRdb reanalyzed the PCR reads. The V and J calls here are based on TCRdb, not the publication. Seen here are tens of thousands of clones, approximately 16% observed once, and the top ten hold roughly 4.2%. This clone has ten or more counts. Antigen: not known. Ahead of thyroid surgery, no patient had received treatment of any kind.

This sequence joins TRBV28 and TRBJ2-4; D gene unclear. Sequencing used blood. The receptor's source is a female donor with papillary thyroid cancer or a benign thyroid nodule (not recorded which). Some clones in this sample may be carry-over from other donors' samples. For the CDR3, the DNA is TGTGCCAGCAGTTTGCCGTGGGGAAACATTCAGTACTTC. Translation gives CASSLPWGNIQYF.